Listed below are T cell receptor beta chains from one sample, sequenced in a study of T cell responses to AZD1222 COVID-19 vaccine. Clones were sequenced by immunoSEQ multiplex PCR, and TCRdb holds only the in-frame ones, with some missing. The table has about 200,000 clones, almost 95% seen once. Material: peripheral blood, obtained on day 0 of AZD1222 vaccination. The receptors were gathered from an adult in good health. Each CDR3 is given with its conserved first and last residue. The order of the fields is clone size, CDR3 length, V gene, D gene, J gene, CDR3 DNA, CDR3 protein. A D gene is named only where the DNA matches it firmly. Only part of the rows carry a size: once, few, many, or a class if the clone is expanded.

.	13	TRBV12-3/TRBV12-4	.	TRBJ1-4	TGTGCCAGCAGTTCCCAGGGGAGTGAAAAACTGTTTTTT	CASSSQGSEKLFF
.	13	TRBV24-1	TRBD1	TRBJ1-2	TGTGCCACCAGTGAATCGACAGGGGTCGGCTACACCTTC	CATSESTGVGYTF
.	17	TRBV4-2	.	TRBJ2-3	TGTGCCAGCAGCTCGGATCCCGGGGGCCCTAGCACAGATACGCAGTATTTT	CASSSDPGGPSTDTQYF
.	13	TRBV13	.	TRBJ1-4	TGTGCCAGCAGACTACAGGTTAATGAAAAACTGTTTTTT	CASRLQVNEKLFF
.	13	TRBV3-1/TRBV3-2	.	TRBJ2-3	TGTGCCAGCGGGCCTCGCGGCACAGATACGCAGTATTTT	CASGPRGTDTQYF
.	13	TRBV6-2/TRBV6-3	.	TRBJ1-1	TGTGCCAGCAGTTACTCTACGGCCCCTGAAGCTTTCTTT	CASSYSTAPEAFF
.	9	TRBV29-1	.	TRBJ1-2	TGCAGCGTCTCCGAGGGGATATCCTTC	CSVSEGISF
.	14	TRBV7-2	TRBD1	TRBJ2-7	TGTGCCAGCAGCCCCGGGACAGCAGTCTACGAGCAGTACTTC	CASSPGTAVYEQYF
.	14	TRBV19	.	TRBJ1-2	TGTGCCAGTAGTACCTCACAGGACTCCTATGGCTACACCTTC	CASSTSQDSYGYTF
.	16	TRBV7-9	TRBD1	TRBJ1-1	TGTGCCAGCAGCTTAGGAGGACAGGGCGCCCACACTGAAGCTTTCTTT	CASSLGGQGAHTEAFF
.	15	TRBV5-5	.	TRBJ1-5	TGTGCCAGCAGCTTTTACGGGAACAGCAATCAGCCCCAGCATTTT	CASSFYGNSNQPQHF
.	14	TRBV18	.	TRBJ2-1	TGTGCCAGCTCAGGAACGCAGCTCTACAATGAGCAGTTCTTC	CASSGTQLYNEQFF
once	14	TRBV3-1/TRBV3-2	.	TRBJ2-5	TGTGCCAGCAGCCAAGAATCGCTAGTCGGGACCCAGTACTTC	CASSQESLVGTQYF
.	13	TRBV6-5	.	TRBJ1-2	TGTGCCAGCAGTTACAATACGGACGGAGGCTACACCTTC	CASSYNTDGGYTF
.	13	TRBV5-6	.	TRBJ1-1	TGTGCCAGCAGCTTGGGTGTGAACACTGAAGCTTTCTTT	CASSLGVNTEAFF
.	14	TRBV7-9	.	TRBJ2-7	TGTGCCAGCAGCTTAGGTGTAGGTGTGTACGAGCAGTACTTC	CASSLGVGVYEQYF
.	15	TRBV9	TRBD1	TRBJ2-2	TGTGCCAGCAGCGCGACAGGGGGCAGCACCGGGGAGCTGTTTTTT	CASSATGGSTGELFF
.	11	TRBV3-1/TRBV3-2	.	TRBJ1-2	TGTGCCAGCAGCCAGGACTATGGCTACACCTTC	CASSQDYGYTF
.	13	TRBV7-9	.	TRBJ1-5	TGTGCCAGCAGCTTACAGGGGAATCAGCCCCAGCATTTT	CASSLQGNQPQHF
.	13	TRBV14	.	TRBJ2-7	TGTGCCAGCAGCCAGGACCGGCCGGGGGAGCAGTACTTC	CASSQDRPGEQYF
.	14	TRBV14	TRBD2	TRBJ2-3	TGTGCCAGCAGCCGGGGCGGGGGTCTCGTTACGCAGTATTTT	CASSRGGGLVTQYF
.	16	TRBV5-5	.	TRBJ2-7	TGTGCCAGCAGCTTAGTCCCCGGGACGGGGTCATACGAGCAGTACTTC	CASSLVPGTGSYEQYF